This TCR beta chain was profiled in a study of blood T cell repertoires in COVID-19. Overall study context: The United States, Italy and Spain provided the acute and convalescent COVID-19 samples. T cells, B-cell-depleted T cells, or PBMCs provided the cDNA or gDNA that served as material.

Trimming at V came to 3 bases and at J to 2 bases, leaving 8 bases not matched to a gene. CDR1 and CDR2 (germline): MDHEN, SYDVKM. The CDR3 has 18 residues. TCRdb's table, derived via immunoSEQ multiplex PCR, lists solely in-frame clones and lacks some. The sample lists approximately 170,000 clones, 70% to 90% occurring once. The sequenced material came from peripheral blood. This TCR came from a man over 45 who had recovered from COVID-19. This chain links TRBV28 with TRBJ2-1; TRBD2 matches 12 bases. DNA of the CDR3: TGTGCCAGCAGTTTTCCCCGGACTAGCGGGGTAACCTACAATGAGCAGTTCTTC. This translates into CASSFPRTSGVTYNEQFF.